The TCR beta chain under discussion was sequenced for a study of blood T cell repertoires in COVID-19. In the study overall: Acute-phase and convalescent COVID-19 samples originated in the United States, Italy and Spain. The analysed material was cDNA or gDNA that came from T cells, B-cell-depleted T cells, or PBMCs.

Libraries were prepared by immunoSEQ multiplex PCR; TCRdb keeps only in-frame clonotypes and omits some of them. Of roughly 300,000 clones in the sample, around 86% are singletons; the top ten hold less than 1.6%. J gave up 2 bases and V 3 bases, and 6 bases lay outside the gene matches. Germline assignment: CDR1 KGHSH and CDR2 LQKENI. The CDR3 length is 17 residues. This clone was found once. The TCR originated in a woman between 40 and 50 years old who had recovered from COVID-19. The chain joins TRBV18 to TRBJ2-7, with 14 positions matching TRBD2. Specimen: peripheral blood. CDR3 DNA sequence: TGTGCCAGCTCACCTCGACTAGCGGGGGGGCGACCCTACGAGCAGTACTTC. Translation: CASSPRLAGGRPYEQYF.